Ten or more counts support the clone carrying this T cell receptor beta chain. This CDR3 region has 13 residues. J gave up 6 bases and V 8 bases, and 4 bases lay outside the gene matches. TCRdb called the RT-PCR reads again in MiXCR, with one record for every CDR3 protein. Here the sample spans about 680,000 distinct CDR3 sequences, around 14% being singletons. The rearrangement links TRBV12-3 or TRBV12-4 to TRBJ2-1; TRBD2 matches 10 bases. Sequenced: memory CD4+ T cells from blood. The origin of this receptor is a female donor in good health, serving as a healthy control. CDR3: CASGRLAGNEQFF. The CDR3 DNA sequence: TGTGCCAGCGGACGACTAGCGGGCAATGAGCAGTTCTTC.